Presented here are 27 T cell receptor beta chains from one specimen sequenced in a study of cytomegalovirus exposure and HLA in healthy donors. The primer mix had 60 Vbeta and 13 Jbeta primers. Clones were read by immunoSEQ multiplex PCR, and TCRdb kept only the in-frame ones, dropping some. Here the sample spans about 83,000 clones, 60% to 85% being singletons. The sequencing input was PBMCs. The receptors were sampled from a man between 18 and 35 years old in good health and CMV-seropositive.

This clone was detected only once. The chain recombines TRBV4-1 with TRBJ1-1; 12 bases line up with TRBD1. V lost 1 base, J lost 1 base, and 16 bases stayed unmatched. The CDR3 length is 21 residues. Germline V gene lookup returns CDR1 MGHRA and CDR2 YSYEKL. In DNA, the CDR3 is TGCGCCAGCAGCCAAGTAGGGCCGGGACAGGGGGCGAGTATTAGGAACACTGAAGCTTTCTTT. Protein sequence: CASSQVGPGQGASIRNTEAFF.

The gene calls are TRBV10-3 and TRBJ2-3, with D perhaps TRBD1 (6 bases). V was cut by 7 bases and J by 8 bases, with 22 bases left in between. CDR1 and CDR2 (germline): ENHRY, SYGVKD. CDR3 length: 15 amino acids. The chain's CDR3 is CAIMDTGTMVVTQYF. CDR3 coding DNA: TGTGCCATCATGGATACAGGGACAATGGTAGTTACGCAGTATTTT.

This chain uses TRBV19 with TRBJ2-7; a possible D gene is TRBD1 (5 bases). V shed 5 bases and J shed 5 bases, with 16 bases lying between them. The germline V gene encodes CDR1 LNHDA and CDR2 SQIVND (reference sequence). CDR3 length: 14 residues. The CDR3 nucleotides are TGTGCCAGTAGTTTAGCAGGGAACATAAACGAGCAGTACTTC. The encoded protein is CASSLAGNINEQYF.

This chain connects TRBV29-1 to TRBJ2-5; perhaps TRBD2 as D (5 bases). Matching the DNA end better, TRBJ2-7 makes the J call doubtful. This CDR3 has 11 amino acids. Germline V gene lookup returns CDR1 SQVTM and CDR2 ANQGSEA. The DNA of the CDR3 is TGCAGCGTGTCTAGCTTTGACGAGCAGTACTTC. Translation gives CSVSSFDEQYF.

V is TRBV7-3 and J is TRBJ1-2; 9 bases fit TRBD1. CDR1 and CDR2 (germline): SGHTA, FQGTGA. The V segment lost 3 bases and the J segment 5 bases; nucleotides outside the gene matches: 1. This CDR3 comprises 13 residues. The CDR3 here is CASSFGTGYGYTF. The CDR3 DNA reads TGTGCCAGCAGCTTTGGGACAGGGTATGGCTACACCTTC.

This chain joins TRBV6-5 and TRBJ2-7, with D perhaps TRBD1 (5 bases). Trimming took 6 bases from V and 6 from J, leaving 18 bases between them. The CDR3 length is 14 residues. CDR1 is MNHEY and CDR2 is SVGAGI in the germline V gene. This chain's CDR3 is CASRTGPRFSEQYF. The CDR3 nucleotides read TGTGCCAGCAGAACAGGACCCCGATTTAGCGAGCAGTACTTC.

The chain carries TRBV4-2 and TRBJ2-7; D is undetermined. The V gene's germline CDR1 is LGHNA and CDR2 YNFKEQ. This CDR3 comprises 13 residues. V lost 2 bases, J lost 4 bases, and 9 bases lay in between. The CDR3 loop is CASSQKAAYEQYF. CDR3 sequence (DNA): TGTGCCAGCAGCCAAAAGGCGGCTTACGAGCAGTACTTC.

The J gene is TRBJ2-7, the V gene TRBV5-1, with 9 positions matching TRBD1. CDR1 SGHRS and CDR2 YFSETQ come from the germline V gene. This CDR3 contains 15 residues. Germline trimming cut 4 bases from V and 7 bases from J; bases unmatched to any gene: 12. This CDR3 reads CASSAGPGQGVEQYF. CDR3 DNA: TGCGCCAGCAGCGCTGGACCGGGACAGGGCGTGGAGCAGTACTTC.

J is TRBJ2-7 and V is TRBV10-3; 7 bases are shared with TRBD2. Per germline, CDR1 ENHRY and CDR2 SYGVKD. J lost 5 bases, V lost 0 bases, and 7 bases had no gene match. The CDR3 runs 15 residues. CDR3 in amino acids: CAISESRERNNEQYF. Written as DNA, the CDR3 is TGTGCCATCAGTGAGTCGCGGGAGAGGAATAACGAGCAGTACTTC.

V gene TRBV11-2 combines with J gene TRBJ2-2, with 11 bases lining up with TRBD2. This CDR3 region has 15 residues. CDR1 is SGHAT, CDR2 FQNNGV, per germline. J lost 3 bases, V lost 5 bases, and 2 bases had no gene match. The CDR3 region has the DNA TGTGCCAGCAGCCAGGGACTAGCGGACACCGGGGAGCTGTTTTTT. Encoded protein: CASSQGLADTGELFF.

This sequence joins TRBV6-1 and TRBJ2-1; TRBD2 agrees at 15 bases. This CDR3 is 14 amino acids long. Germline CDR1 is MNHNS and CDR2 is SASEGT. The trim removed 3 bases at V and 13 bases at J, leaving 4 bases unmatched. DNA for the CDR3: TGTGCCAGCAGTGACCCGGGACTAGCGGGAGGTCAGTTCTTC. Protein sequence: CASSDPGLAGGQFF.

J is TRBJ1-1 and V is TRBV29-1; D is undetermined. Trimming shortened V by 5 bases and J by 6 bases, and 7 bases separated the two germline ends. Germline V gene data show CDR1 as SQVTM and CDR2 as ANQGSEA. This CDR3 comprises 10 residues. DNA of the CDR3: TGCAGCGTTTATGCAGCTGAAGCTTTCTTT. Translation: CSVYAAEAFF.

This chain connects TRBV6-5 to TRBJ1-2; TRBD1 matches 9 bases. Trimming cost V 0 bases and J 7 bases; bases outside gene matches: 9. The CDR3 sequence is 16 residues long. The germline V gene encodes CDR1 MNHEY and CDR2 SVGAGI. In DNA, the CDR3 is TGTGCCAGCAGTTACTCCATCTGGACAGGGGTTAGTGGCTACACCTTC. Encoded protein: CASSYSIWTGVSGYTF.

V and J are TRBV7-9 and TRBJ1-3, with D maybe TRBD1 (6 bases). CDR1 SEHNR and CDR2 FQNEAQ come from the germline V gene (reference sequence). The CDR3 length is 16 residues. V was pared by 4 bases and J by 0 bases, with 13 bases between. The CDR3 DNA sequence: TGTGCCAGCAGCTCCCGGACAGTCCTCTCTGGAAACACCATATATTTT. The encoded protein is CASSSRTVLSGNTIYF.

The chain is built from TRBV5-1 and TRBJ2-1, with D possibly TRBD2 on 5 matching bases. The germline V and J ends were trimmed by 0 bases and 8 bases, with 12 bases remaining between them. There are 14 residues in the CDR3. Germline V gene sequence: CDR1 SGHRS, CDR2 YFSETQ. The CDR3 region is CASSLADMRDEQFF. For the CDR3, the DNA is TGCGCCAGCAGCTTGGCCGATATGAGGGATGAGCAGTTCTTC.

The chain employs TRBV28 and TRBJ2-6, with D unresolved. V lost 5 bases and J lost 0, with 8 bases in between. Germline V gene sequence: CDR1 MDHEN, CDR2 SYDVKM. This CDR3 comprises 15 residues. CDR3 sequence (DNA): TGTGCCAGCAGTCCTTTAGTCTCTGGGGCCAACGTCCTGACTTTC. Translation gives CASSPLVSGANVLTF.

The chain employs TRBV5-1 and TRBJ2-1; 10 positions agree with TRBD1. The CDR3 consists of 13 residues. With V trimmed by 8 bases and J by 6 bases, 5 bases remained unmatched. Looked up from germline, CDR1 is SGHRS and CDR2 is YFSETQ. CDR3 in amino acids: CASGQGESNEQFF. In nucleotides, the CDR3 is TGCGCCAGTGGACAGGGGGAATCCAATGAGCAGTTCTTC. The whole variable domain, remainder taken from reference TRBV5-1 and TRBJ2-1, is KAGVTQTPRYLIKTRGQQVTLSCSPISGHRSVSWYQQTPGQGLQFLFEYFSETQRNKGNFPGRFSGRQFSNSRSEMNVSTLELGDSALYLCASGQGESNEQFFGPGTRLTVL.

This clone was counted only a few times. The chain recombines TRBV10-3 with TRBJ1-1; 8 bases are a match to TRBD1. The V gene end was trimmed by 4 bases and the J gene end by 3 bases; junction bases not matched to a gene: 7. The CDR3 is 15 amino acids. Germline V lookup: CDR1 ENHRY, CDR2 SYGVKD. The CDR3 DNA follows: TGTGCCATCAGTGCCTCAGGACAGGGATACACTGAAGCTTTCTTT. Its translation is CAISASGQGYTEAFF.

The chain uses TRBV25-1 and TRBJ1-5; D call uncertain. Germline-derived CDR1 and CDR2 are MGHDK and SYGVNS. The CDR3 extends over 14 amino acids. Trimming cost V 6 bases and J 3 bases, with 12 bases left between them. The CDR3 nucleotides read TGTGCCAGCAGGGCTGCTGGAGACAATCAGCCCCAGCATTTT. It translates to CASRAAGDNQPQHF. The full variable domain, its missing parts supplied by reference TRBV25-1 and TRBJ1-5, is EADIYQTPRYLVIGTGKKITLECSQTMGHDKMYWYQQDPGMELHLIHYSYGVNSTEKGDLSSESTVSRIRTEHFPLTLESARPSHTSQYLCASRAAGDNQPQHFGDGTRLSIL.

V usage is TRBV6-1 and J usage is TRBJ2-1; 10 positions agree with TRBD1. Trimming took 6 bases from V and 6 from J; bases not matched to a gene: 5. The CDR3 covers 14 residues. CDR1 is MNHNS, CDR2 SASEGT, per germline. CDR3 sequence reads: CASRVGQGSNEQFF. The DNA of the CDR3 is TGTGCCAGCAGAGTGGGACAGGGGAGCAATGAGCAGTTCTTC.

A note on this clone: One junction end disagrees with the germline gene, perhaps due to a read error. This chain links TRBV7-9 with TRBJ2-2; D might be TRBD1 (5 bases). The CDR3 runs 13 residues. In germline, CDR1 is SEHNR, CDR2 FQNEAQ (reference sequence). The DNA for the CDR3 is TGTGCCAGCACCTTAGGGGCCACCGGGGAGCTGTTTTTT. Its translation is CASTLGATGELFF.

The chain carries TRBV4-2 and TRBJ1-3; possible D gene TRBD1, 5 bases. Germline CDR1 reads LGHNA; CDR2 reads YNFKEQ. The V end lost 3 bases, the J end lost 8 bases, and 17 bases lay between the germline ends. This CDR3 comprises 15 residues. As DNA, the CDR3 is TGTGCCAGCAGCCATTTCAGGGAGGCGCGGGACACCATATATTTT. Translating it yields CASSHFREARDTIYF.

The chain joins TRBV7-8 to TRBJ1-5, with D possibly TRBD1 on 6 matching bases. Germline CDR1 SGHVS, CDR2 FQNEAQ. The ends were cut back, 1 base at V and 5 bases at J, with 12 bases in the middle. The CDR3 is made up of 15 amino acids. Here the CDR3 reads CASSLDVGAYQPQHF. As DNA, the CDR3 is TGTGCCAGCAGCTTAGACGTGGGGGCATATCAGCCCCAGCATTTT.

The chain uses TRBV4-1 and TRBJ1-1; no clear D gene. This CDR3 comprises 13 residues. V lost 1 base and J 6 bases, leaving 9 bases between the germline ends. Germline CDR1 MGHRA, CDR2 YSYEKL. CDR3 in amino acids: CASSQVREAEAFF. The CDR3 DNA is TGCGCCAGCAGCCAAGTCCGGGAGGCTGAAGCTTTCTTT.

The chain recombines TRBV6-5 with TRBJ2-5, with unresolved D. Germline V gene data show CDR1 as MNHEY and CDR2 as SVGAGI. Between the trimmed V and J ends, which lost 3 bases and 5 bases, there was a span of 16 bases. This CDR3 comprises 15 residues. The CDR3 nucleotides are TGTGCCAGCAGTTATTCCTCACTGGTTTTCGAGACCCAGTACTTC. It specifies CASSYSSLVFETQYF.

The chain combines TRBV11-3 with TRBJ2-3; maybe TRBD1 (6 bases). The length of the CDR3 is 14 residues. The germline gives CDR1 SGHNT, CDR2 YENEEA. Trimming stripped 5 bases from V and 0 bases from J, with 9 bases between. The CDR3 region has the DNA TGTGCCAGCAGCGACAGGTCTAGCACAGATACGCAGTATTTT. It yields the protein CASSDRSSTDTQYF.

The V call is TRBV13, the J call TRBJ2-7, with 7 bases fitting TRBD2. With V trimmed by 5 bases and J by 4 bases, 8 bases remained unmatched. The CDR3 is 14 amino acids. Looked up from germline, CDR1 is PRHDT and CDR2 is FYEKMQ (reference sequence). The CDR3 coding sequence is TGTGCCAGCAGCCGTGGGAGGGATTGGTACGAGCAGTACTTC. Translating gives CASSRGRDWYEQYF.